This T cell receptor delta chain was sequenced in a study of Vδ1+ human thymocytes. The template was reverse-transcribed extracted RNA. Multiplex PCR used pooled V-gene forward primers and a constant-region reverse primer to amplify CDR3s. TCRdb re-called the multiplex PCR reads using CATT. Of over 65,000 delta-chain clones in the sample, roughly a third were seen once. About this clone: Its antigen is undetermined.

Study-wide results and limits: In the thymus, TRG and TRD repertoires looked highly polyclonal with Gaussian CDR3 lengths.

With 5 bases clipped from V and 0 bases from J, the junction kept 14 bases outside the gene matches. The CDR3 is made up of 18 amino acids. In germline, CDR1 is TSWWSYY, CDR2 QGS. The sequencing sample was made of Vdelta1+ gamma-delta thymocytes from the thymus. Subset of the sample: FACS-sorted CD3+ TCRalphabeta- TCRVdelta1+ TCRVdelta2- thymocytes. This TCR was sampled from a boy under two years old who had congenital heart surgery. V usage is TRDV1 and J usage is TRDJ1, with 8 nucleotides matching TRDD3. The CDR3 is CALGTRLSSLGDTDKLIF. In DNA, the CDR3 is TGTGCTCTTGGGACCCGGCTTTCCTCACTGGGGGACACCGATAAACTCATCTTT.